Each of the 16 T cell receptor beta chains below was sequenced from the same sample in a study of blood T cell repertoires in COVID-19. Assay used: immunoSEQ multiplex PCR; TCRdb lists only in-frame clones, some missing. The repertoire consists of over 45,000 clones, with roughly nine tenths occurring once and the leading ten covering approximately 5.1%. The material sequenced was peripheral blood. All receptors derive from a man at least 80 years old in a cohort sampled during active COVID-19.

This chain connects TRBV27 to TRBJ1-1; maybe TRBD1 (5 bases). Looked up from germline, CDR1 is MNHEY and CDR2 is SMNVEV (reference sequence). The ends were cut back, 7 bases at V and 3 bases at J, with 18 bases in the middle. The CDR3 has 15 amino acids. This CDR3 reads CASTRVGAPDTEAFF. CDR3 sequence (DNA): TGTGCCAGCACCAGAGTAGGGGCGCCGGACACTGAAGCTTTCTTT.

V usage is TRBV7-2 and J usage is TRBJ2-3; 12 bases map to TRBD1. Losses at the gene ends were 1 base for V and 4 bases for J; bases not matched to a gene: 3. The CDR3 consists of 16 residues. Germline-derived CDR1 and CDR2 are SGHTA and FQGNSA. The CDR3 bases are TGTGCCAGCAGCTTAGTCGGGACAGGGGGCGCAGATACGCAGTATTTT. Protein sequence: CASSLVGTGGADTQYF.

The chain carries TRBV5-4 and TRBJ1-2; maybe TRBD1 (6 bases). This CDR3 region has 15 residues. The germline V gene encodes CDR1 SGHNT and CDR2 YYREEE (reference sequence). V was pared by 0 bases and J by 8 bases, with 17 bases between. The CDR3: CASSLVLGQSPGYTF. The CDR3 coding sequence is TGTGCCAGCAGCTTGGTCTTGGGACAATCGCCCGGCTACACCTTC.

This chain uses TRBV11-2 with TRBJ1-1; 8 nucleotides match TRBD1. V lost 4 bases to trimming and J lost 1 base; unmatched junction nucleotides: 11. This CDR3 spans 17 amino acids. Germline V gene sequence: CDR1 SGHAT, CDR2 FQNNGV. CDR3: CASSSPTGASPNTEAFF. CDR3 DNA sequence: TGTGCCAGCAGCTCGCCGACAGGGGCAAGTCCGAACACTGAAGCTTTCTTT.

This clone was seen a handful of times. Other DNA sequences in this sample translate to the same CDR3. CDR3 residues: CASSPGQGDGYTF. The CDR3 DNA is TGTGCCAGCAGCCCGGGACAGGGGGACGGCTACACCTTC. V gene TRBV9 combines with J gene TRBJ1-2; 11 bases align to TRBD1. Germline assignment: CDR1 SGDLS and CDR2 YYNGEE. The CDR3 runs 13 residues. V trimming: 4 bases; J trimming: 8 bases; junction bases outside the gene matches: 4. Using reference TRBV9 and TRBJ1-2 for the parts outside the CDR3, the full variable domain is DSGVTQTPKHLITATGQRVTLRCSPRSGDLSVYWYQQSLDQGLQFLIQYYNGEERAKGNILERFSAQQFPDLHSELNLSSLELGDSALYFCASSPGQGDGYTFGSGTRLTVV.

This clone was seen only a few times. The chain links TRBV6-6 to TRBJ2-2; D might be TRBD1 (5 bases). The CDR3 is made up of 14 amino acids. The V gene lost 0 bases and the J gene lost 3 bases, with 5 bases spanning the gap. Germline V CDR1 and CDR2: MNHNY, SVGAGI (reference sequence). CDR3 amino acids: CASSYSGDTGELFF. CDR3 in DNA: TGTGCCAGCAGTTACTCAGGGGACACCGGGGAGCTGTTTTTT.

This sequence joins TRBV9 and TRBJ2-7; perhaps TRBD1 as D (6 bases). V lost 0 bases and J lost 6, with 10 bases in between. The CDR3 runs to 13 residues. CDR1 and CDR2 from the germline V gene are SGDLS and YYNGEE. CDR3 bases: TGTGCCAGCAGCGTAGAACAGGGTCGCGAGCAGTACTTC. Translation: CASSVEQGREQYF.

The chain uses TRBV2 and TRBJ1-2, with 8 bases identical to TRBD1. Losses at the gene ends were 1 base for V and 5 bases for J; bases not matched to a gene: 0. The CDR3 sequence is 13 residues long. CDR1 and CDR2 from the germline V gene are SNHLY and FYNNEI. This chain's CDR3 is CASSEDRGYGYTF. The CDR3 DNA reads TGTGCCAGCAGTGAAGACAGGGGGTATGGCTACACCTTC.

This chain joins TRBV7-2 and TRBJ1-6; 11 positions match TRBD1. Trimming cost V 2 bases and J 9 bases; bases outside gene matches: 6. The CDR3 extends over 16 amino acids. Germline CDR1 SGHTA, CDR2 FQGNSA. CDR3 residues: CASSLRGTGGFSPLHF. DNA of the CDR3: TGTGCCAGCAGCTTAAGAGGGACAGGGGGGTTTTCACCCCTCCACTTT.

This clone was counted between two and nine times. CDR3 nucleotides: TGTGCCAGCAGCCAAGGGGACAGGGTCAAGCGGGCTTTCTTT. This translates into CASSQGDRVKRAFF. This chain uses TRBV3-1 (or the pseudogene TRBV3-2) with TRBJ1-1; 9 bases are a match to TRBD1. With V trimmed by 1 base and J by 11 bases, 8 bases remained unmatched. Germline CDR1 reads LGHDT; CDR2 reads YNNKEL (reference sequence). The CDR3 is made up of 14 amino acids.

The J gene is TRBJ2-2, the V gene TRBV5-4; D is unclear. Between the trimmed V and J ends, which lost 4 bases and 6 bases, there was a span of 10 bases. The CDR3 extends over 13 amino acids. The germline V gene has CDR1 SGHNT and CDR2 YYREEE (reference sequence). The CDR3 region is CASSPDGSGELFF. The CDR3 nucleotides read TGTGCCAGCAGCCCTGACGGGTCCGGGGAGCTGTTTTTT.

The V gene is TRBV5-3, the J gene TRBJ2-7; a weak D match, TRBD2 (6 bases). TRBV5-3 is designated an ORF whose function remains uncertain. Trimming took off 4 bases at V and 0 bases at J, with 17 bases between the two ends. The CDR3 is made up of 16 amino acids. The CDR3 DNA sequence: TGTGCCAGAAGCACCGGCGGGGACCGGAACTCCTACGAGCAGTACTTC. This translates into CARSTGGDRNSYEQYF.

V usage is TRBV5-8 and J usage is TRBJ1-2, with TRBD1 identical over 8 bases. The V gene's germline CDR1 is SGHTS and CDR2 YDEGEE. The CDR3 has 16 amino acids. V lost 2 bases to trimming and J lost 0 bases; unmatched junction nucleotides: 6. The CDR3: CASSFGTGKANYGYTF. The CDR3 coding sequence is TGTGCCAGCAGCTTTGGGACAGGCAAAGCTAACTATGGCTACACCTTC.

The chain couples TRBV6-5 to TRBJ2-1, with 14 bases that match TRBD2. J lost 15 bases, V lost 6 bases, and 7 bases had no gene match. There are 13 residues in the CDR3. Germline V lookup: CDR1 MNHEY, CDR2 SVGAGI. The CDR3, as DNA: TGTGCCAGCAGGGGACTAGCGGGAGTTGGACTGTTCTTC. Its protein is CASRGLAGVGLFF.

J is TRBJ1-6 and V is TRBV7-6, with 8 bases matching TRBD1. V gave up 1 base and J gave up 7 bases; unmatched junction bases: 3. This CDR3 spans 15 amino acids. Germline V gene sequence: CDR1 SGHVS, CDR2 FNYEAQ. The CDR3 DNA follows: TGTGCCAGCAGCTTAGAGGACAGGGTAAATTCACCCCTCCACTTT. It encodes CASSLEDRVNSPLHF.

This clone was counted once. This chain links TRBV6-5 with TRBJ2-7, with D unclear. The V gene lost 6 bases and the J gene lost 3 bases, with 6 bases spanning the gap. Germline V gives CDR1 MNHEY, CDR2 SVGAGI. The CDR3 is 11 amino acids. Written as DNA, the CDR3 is TGTGCCAGCAGGGGCCGCTACGAGCAGTACTTC. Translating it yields CASRGRYEQYF.